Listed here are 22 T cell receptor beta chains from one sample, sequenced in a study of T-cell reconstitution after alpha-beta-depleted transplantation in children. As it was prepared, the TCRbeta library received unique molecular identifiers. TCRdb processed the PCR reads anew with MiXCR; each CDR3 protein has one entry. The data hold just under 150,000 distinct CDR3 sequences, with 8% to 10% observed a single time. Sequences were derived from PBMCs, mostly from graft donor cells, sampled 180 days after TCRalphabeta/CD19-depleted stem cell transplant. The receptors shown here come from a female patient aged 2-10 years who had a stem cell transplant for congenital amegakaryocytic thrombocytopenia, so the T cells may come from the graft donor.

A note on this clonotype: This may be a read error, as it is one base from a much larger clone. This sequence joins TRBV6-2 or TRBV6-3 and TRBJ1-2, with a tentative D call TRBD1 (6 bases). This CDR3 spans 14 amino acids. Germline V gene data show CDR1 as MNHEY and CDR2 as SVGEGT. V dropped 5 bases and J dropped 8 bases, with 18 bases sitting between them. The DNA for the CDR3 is TGTGCCAGCAGTCCATGGACAGTGATCAGAGGCTACACCTTC. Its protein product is CASSPWTVIRGYTF.

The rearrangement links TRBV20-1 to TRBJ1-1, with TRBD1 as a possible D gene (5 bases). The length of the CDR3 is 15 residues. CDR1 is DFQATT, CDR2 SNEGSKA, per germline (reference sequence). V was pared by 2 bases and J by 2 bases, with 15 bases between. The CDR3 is CSARPFGTINTEAFF. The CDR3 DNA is TGCAGTGCTAGACCCTTCGGGACCATTAACACTGAAGCTTTCTTT.

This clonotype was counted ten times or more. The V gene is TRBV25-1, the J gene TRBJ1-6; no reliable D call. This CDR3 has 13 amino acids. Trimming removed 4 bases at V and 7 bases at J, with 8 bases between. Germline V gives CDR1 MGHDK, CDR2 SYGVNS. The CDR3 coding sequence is TGTGCCAGCAGTGCGACGGGCAATTCACCCCTCCACTTT. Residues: CASSATGNSPLHF.

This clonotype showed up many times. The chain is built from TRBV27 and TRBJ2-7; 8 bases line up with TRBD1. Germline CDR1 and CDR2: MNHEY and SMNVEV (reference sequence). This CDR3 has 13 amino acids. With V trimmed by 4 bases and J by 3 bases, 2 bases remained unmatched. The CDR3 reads CASSSTGGYEQYF. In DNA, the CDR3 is TGTGCCAGCAGTTCCACAGGGGGCTACGAGCAGTACTTC.

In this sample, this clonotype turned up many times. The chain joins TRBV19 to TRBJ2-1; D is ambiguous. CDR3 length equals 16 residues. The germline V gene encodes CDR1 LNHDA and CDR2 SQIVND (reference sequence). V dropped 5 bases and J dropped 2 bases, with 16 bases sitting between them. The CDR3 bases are TGTGCCAGTAGTCACCGACCAAACCCCCCCTACAATGAGCAGTTCTTC. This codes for CASSHRPNPPYNEQFF.

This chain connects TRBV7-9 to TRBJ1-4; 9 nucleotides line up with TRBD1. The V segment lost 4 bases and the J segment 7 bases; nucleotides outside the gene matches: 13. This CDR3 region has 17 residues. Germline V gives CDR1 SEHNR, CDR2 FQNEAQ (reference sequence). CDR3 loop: CASSSTLAGQGSEKLFF. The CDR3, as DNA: TGTGCCAGCAGCTCTACCTTAGCAGGACAGGGGAGTGAAAAACTGTTTTTT.

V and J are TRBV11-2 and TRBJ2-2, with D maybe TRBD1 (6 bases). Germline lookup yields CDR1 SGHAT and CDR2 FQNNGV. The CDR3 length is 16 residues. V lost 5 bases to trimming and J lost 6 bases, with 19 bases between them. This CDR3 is CASSLVLAQGSGELFF. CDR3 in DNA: TGTGCCAGCAGCCTAGTTCTGGCACAGGGCTCCGGGGAGCTGTTTTTT.

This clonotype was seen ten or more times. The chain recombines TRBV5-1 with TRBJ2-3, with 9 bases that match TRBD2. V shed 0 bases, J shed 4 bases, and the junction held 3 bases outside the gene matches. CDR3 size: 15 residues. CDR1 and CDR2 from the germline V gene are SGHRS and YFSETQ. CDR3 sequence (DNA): TGCGCCAGCAGCTTGGTCCTAGCGGGGTCAGATACGCAGTATTTT. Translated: CASSLVLAGSDTQYF.

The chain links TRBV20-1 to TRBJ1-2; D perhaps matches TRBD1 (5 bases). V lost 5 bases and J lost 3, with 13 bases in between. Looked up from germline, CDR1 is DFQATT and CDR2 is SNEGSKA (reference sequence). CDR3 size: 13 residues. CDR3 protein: CSAVLRGYYGYTF. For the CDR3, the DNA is TGCAGTGCTGTGTTGAGGGGATACTATGGCTACACCTTC.

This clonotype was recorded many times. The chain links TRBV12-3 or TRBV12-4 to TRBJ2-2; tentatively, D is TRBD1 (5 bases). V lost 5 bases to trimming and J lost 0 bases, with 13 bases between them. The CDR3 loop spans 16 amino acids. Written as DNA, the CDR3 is TGTGCCAGCAGTGGCCTCCCCAGGGCGAACACCGGGGAGCTGTTTTTT. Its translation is CASSGLPRANTGELFF.

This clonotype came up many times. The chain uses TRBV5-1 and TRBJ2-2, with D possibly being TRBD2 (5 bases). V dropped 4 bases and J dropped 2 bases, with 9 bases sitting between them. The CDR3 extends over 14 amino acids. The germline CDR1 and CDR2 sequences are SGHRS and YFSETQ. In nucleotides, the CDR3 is TGCGCCAGCAGCCCGGGGAGCAACACCGGGGAGCTGTTTTTT. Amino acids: CASSPGSNTGELFF.

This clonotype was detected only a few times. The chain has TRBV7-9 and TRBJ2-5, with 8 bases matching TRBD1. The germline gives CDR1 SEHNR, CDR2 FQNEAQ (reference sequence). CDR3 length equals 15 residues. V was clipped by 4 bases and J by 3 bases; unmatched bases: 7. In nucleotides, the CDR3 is TGTGCCAGCAGCTCGATAACGACAGGGGAAGAGACCCAGTACTTC. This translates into CASSSITTGEETQYF.

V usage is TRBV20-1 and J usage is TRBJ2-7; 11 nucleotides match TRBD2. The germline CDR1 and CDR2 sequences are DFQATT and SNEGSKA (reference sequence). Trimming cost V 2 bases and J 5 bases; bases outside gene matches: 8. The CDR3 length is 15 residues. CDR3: CSARTDLAGGHEQYF. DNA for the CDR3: TGCAGTGCTAGAACCGACTTAGCGGGAGGGCACGAGCAGTACTTC.

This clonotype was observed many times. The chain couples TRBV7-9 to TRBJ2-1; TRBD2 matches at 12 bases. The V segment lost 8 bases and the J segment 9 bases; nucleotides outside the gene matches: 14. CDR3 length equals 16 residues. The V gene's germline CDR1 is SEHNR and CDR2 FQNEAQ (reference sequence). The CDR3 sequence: CASLGYGLAGTGEQFF. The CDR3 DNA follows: TGTGCCAGCTTAGGATACGGACTAGCGGGAACGGGTGAGCAGTTCTTC. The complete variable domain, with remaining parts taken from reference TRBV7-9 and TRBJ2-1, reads DTGVSQNPRHKITKRGQNVTFRCDPISEHNRLYWYRQTLGQGPEFLTYFQNEAQLEKSRLLSDRFSAERPKGSFSTLEIQRTEQGDSAMYLCASLGYGLAGTGEQFFGPGTRLTVL.

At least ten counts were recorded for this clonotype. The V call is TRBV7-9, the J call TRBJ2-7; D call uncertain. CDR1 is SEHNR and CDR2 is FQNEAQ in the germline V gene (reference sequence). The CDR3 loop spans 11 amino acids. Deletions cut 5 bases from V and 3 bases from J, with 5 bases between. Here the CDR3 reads CASSALYEQYF. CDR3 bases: TGTGCCAGCAGCGCCCTCTACGAGCAGTACTTC.

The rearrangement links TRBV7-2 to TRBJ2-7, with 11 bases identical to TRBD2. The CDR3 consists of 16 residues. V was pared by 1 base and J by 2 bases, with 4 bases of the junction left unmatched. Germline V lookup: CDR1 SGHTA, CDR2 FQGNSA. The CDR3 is CASSLEGTSGTYEQYF. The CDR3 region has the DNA TGTGCCAGCAGCTTAGAGGGGACTAGCGGCACCTACGAGCAGTACTTC.

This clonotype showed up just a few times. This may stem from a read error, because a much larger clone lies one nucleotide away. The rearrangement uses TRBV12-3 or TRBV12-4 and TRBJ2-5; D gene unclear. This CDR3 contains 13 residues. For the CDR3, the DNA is TGTGCCAGCAGTTTCTGGCAACAAGAGACCCGGTACTTC. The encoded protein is CASSFWQQETRYF.

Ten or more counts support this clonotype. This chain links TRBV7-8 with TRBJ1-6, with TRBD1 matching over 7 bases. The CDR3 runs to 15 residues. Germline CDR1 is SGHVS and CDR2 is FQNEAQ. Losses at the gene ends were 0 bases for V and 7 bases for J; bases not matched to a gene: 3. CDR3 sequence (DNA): TGTGCCAGCAGCTTAGCCCCACAGGGGAATTCACCCCTCCACTTT. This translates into CASSLAPQGNSPLHF.

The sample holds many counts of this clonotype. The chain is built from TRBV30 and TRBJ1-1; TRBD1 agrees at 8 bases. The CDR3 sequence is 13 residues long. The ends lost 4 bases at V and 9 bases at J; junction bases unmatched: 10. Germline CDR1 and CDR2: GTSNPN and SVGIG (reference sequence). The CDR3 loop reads CAWNPRDRIKAFF. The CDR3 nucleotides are TGTGCCTGGAATCCCCGGGACAGGATAAAAGCTTTCTTT.

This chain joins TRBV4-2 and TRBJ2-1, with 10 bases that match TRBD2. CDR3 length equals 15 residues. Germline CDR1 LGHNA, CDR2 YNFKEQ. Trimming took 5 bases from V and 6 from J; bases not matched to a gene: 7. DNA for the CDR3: TGTGCCAGCAGCGCTAGCGGGAGCAGGTTCAATGAGCAGTTCTTC. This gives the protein CASSASGSRFNEQFF.

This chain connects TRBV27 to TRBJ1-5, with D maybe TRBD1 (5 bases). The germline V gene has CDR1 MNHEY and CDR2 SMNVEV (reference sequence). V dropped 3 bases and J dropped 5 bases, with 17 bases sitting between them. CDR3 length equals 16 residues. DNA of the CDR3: TGTGCCAGCAGTTTCTGGGGGAGGCCCCATTATCAGCCCCAGCATTTT. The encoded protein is CASSFWGRPHYQPQHF.

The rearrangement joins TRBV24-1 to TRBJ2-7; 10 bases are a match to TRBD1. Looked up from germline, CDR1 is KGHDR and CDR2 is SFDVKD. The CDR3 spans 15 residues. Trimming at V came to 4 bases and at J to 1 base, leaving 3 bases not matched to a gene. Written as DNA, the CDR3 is TGTGCCACCAGTGACCCGGGACAGGGGTCCTACGAGCAGTACTTC. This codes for CATSDPGQGSYEQYF.